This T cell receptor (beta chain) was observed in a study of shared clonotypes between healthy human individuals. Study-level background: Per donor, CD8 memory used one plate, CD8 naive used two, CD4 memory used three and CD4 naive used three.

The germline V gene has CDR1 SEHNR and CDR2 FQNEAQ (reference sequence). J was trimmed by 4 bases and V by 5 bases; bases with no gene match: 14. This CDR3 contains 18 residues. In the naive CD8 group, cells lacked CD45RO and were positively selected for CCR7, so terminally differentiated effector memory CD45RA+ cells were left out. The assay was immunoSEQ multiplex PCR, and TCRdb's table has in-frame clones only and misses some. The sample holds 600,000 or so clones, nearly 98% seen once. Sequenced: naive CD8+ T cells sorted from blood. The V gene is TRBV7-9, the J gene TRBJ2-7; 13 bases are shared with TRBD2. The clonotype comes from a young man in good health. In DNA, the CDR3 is TGTGCCAGCAGCCGGACTAGCGGGAGACCTGTCGGGGGGTACGAGCAGTACTTC. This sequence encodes CASSRTSGRPVGGYEQYF.